Following are 23 T cell receptor beta chains from one sample sequenced in a study of cytomegalovirus exposure and HLA in healthy donors. It was with 60 Vbeta and 13 Jbeta primers that the PCR ran. This table comes from immunoSEQ multiplex PCR, and its TCRdb copy is limited to in-frame clones, with some not included. The repertoire includes approximately 150,000 clones, over 70% of them detected once, and 3% to 3.5% sits in the top ten. Specimen: PBMCs. All receptors derive from a male donor in good health and CMV-seronegative.

This clone was seen more than once but under ten times. The chain recombines TRBV9 with TRBJ2-7; 11 bases map to TRBD2. Germline CDR1 is SGDLS and CDR2 is YYNGEE. V was pared by 0 bases and J by 3 bases, with 5 bases of the junction left unmatched. The CDR3 consists of 16 residues. The CDR3 sequence: CASSVGGTSGNYEQYF. In nucleotides, the CDR3 is TGTGCCAGCAGCGTAGGAGGGACTAGCGGAAACTACGAGCAGTACTTC.

The gene calls are TRBV6-5 and TRBJ1-1; D gene unclear. In germline, CDR1 is MNHEY, CDR2 SVGAGI. V lost 5 bases to trimming and J lost 0 bases, with 10 bases between them. This CDR3 spans 14 amino acids. CDR3 sequence (DNA): TGTGCCAGCAGTGCCGATGGCCTGAACACTGAAGCTTTCTTT. Protein: CASSADGLNTEAFF.

This clone was seen a single time. In DNA, the CDR3 is TGTGCCAGCTCACCGCCTTGGGGGGGCGAATCAGATACGCAGTATTTT. Translated: CASSPPWGGESDTQYF. The chain combines TRBV18 with TRBJ2-3, with a tentative D call TRBD2 (7 bases). The V gene's germline CDR1 is KGHSH and CDR2 LQKENI. The CDR3 is 16 residues long. Trimming stripped 3 bases from V and 4 bases from J, with 17 bases between.

The chain links TRBV9 to TRBJ2-1; D remains unclear. V was clipped by 4 bases and J by 5 bases, with 22 bases between them. CDR1 is SGDLS and CDR2 is YYNGEE in the germline V gene. CDR3 length: 17 residues. The CDR3 DNA sequence: TGTGCCAGCAGCCCCACCTGGCTTATCTTAACCCACAATGAGCAGTTCTTC. This encodes CASSPTWLILTHNEQFF.

The CDR3 reads CASSRGKTYEQYF. DNA of the CDR3: TGTGCCAGCAGCCGGGGGAAAACCTACGAGCAGTACTTC. This chain connects TRBV6-5 to TRBJ2-7; the D gene is possibly TRBD2 (6 bases). The CDR3 has 13 residues. Germline-derived CDR1 and CDR2 are MNHEY and SVGAGI. V lost 6 bases to trimming and J lost 2 bases, with 11 bases between them.

This chain links TRBV15 with TRBJ2-1; no reliable D call. This CDR3 spans 15 amino acids. CDR1 is LNHNV, CDR2 YYDKDF, per germline (reference sequence). Trimming removed 1 base from V and 0 bases from J, with 7 bases in between. The CDR3 DNA follows: TGTGCCACCAGCAGAGCAAGAGGCTCCTACAATGAGCAGTTCTTC. It translates to CATSRARGSYNEQFF.

V is TRBV2 and J is TRBJ2-1; D possibly corresponds to TRBD1 (5 bases). Trimming left V 1 base short and J 7 bases short, with 8 bases between. The germline CDR1 and CDR2 sequences are SNHLY and FYNNEI. There are 13 residues in the CDR3. CDR3 region: CASSEVDKNEQFF. In DNA form, the CDR3 reads TGTGCCAGCAGTGAAGTGGACAAGAATGAGCAGTTCTTC.

In this sample, this clone turned up a few times. The chain has TRBV7-9 and TRBJ1-5; 8 bases align to TRBD1. This CDR3 is 15 amino acids long. Germline CDR1 is SEHNR and CDR2 is FQNEAQ (reference sequence). V trimming: 5 bases; J trimming: 6 bases; junction bases outside the gene matches: 9. The CDR3 region has the DNA TGTGCCAGCAGCCAGGACAGGGAGGAGGGTCAGCCCCAGCATTTT. It codes for CASSQDREEGQPQHF.

CDR3 region: CASSSGGNTQYF. For the CDR3, the DNA is TGTGCCAGTAGTTCCGGGGGGAATACGCAGTATTTT. This sequence joins TRBV19 and TRBJ2-3; TRBD2 matches 7 bases. Trimming took 5 bases from V and 7 from J; bases not matched to a gene: 3. There are 12 residues in the CDR3. CDR1 and CDR2 from the germline V gene are LNHDA and SQIVND (reference sequence).

The table lists this clone with a count of one. The chain recombines TRBV5-1 with TRBJ2-2, with D perhaps TRBD2 (6 bases). Germline V CDR1 and CDR2: SGHRS, YFSETQ. This CDR3 comprises 18 residues. Trimming removed 0 bases at V and 5 bases at J, with 20 bases between. The DNA for the CDR3 is TGCGCCAGCAGCTTGGGGCTAGCGTATACCCGTAGGACCGGGGAGCTGTTTTTT. Residues: CASSLGLAYTRRTGELFF.

The J gene is TRBJ1-1, the V gene TRBV11-1; TRBD1 is a possible D gene (5 bases). V lost 5 bases to trimming and J lost 1 base, with 14 bases between them. CDR1 is SGHAT, CDR2 FQDESV, per germline (reference sequence). The CDR3 is 15 amino acids. CDR3 sequence reads: CASSQREGQNTEAFF. For the CDR3, the DNA is TGTGCCAGCAGCCAAAGGGAAGGACAGAACACTGAAGCTTTCTTT.

CDR3 sequence: CASSSQQGTVGEKLFF. The CDR3 nucleotides read TGTGCCAGTAGTTCACAACAGGGAACGGTAGGGGAAAAACTGTTTTTT. The V gene is TRBV19, the J gene TRBJ1-4, with D possibly matching TRBD1 (6 bases). The V and J ends lost 5 bases and 8 bases respectively, with 21 bases between them. The germline V gene has CDR1 LNHDA and CDR2 SQIVND (reference sequence). The CDR3 contains 16 residues. Full variable domain (rest looked up from reference TRBV19 and TRBJ1-4): DGGITQSPKYLFRKEGQNVTLSCEQNLNHDAMYWYRQDPGQGLRLIYYSQIVNDFQKGDIAEGYSVSREKKESFPLTVTSAQKNPTAFYLCASSSQQGTVGEKLFFGSGTQLSVL.

J is TRBJ2-5 and V is TRBV5-4; a weak D match, TRBD2 (6 bases). This CDR3 is built from 17 residues. The V gene lost 3 bases and the J gene lost 5 bases, with 23 bases spanning the gap. The germline V gene encodes CDR1 SGHNT and CDR2 YYREEE (reference sequence). The CDR3 loop is CASSSEGNWRSRETQYF. The CDR3 nucleotides read TGTGCCAGCAGCTCGGAGGGGAATTGGAGATCCAGGGAGACCCAGTACTTC.

The chain joins TRBV5-1 to TRBJ1-3; weak D call: TRBD1 (6 bases). CDR1 SGHRS and CDR2 YFSETQ come from the germline V gene. V dropped 4 bases and J dropped 0 bases, with 14 bases sitting between them. The CDR3 consists of 16 residues. The CDR3 DNA reads as TGCGCCAGCAGCCCCCGACAGGCACTCTCTGGAAACACCATATATTTT. Amino acids: CASSPRQALSGNTIYF.

The V and J genes are TRBV18 and TRBJ1-5; 8 nucleotides align to TRBD1. Germline V gene data show CDR1 as KGHSH and CDR2 as LQKENI. This CDR3 region has 18 residues. Trimming removed 3 bases from V and 0 bases from J; junction bases left unmatched: 10. CDR3 DNA sequence: TGTGCCAGCTCACCCCGGGCTCCGACAGGGGATAGCAATCAGCCCCAGCATTTT. Translation: CASSPRAPTGDSNQPQHF.

The chain uses TRBV5-1 and TRBJ1-2; no clear D. This CDR3 contains 13 residues. In germline, CDR1 is SGHRS, CDR2 YFSETQ. The ends were cut back, 5 bases at V and 0 bases at J, with 8 bases in the middle. The CDR3 is CASSKDSNYGYTF. DNA of the CDR3: TGCGCCAGCAGTAAGGACTCTAACTATGGCTACACCTTC. Variable domain in full (rest from reference TRBV5-1 and TRBJ1-2): KAGVTQTPRYLIKTRGQQVTLSCSPISGHRSVSWYQQTPGQGLQFLFEYFSETQRNKGNFPGRFSGRQFSNSRSEMNVSTLELGDSALYLCASSKDSNYGYTFGSGTRLTVV.

This rearrangement joins TRBV7-3 to TRBJ2-3, with a tentative D call TRBD1 (6 bases). Germline CDR1 reads SGHTA; CDR2 reads FQGTGA. The CDR3 sequence is 13 residues long. V lost 5 bases, J lost 2 bases, and 8 bases lay in between. The CDR3 spells CASSRTDTDTQYF. The CDR3 DNA follows: TGTGCCAGCAGCAGGACAGACACAGATACGCAGTATTTT.

This clone was observed a single time. The gene calls are TRBV5-6 and TRBJ2-3; 8 bases match TRBD2. With 1 base clipped from V and 4 bases from J, the junction kept 2 bases outside the gene matches. CDR3 length: 14 residues. CDR1 and CDR2 from the germline V gene are SGHDT and YYEEEE. CDR3 in DNA: TGTGCCAGCAGCTTGTTAGCGGGGCCAGATACGCAGTATTTT. It specifies CASSLLAGPDTQYF.

This rearrangement joins TRBV6-6 to TRBJ2-3; the D gene is possibly TRBD1 (5 bases). Per the germline V gene, CDR1 is MNHNY and CDR2 is SVGAGI (reference sequence). Trimming took 2 bases from V and 1 from J, leaving 10 bases between them. This CDR3 is built from 15 residues. In DNA, the CDR3 is TGTGCCAGCAGTTACACAGGCCTTCGCACAGATACGCAGTATTTT. This gives the protein CASSYTGLRTDTQYF.

This clone was detected a few times. The chain has TRBV4-1 and TRBJ1-5; tentatively, D is TRBD1 (6 bases). The V gene lost 6 bases and the J gene lost 3 bases, with 12 bases spanning the gap. Germline-derived CDR1 and CDR2 are MGHRA and YSYEKL. The CDR3 is 14 amino acids. Written as DNA, the CDR3 is TGCGCCAGCAGTAGTTGGGACAACAATCAGCCCCAGCATTTT. Amino acid sequence: CASSSWDNNQPQHF.

The rearrangement links TRBV28 to TRBJ2-7; a weak D match, TRBD2 (6 bases). CDR1 MDHEN and CDR2 SYDVKM come from the germline V gene. The germline V and J ends were trimmed by 7 bases and 5 bases, with 21 bases remaining between them. This CDR3 is built from 15 residues. The CDR3 DNA sequence: TGTGCCAGCACCCCCCCCGGGAGATTGTCCAACGAGCAGTACTTC. Its protein product is CASTPPGRLSNEQYF.

Remarks on this clone: One end of the junction fails to match germline, which may point to a read error. Additional DNA sequences in this sample encode the identical CDR3. The J gene is TRBJ2-7, the V gene TRBV10-1, with D perhaps TRBD2 (5 bases). The germline CDR1 and CDR2 sequences are WNHNN and SYGVQD (reference sequence). The CDR3 sequence is 14 residues long. Here the CDR3 reads CASSDPGNQDEQYF. CDR3 sequence (DNA): TGCGCCAGTAGTGACCCGGGAAATCAAGACGAGCAGTACTTC.

The chain links TRBV5-5 to TRBJ1-2; 7 bases are a match to TRBD1. Germline V CDR1 and CDR2: SGHKS, YYEKEE (reference sequence). The CDR3 has 16 residues. After removal of 2 bases from V and 1 base from J, the junction contained 8 bases not matched to a gene. The DNA for the CDR3 is TGTGCCAGCAGCTTAAGGACAGGACTGTTTAACTATGGCTACACCTTC. Residues: CASSLRTGLFNYGYTF.